This T cell receptor (beta chain) was identified during a study of OX40 agonist ivuxolimab in advanced cancers. Only in-frame clones appear in the TCRdb table, and some are missing; sequencing was by immunoSEQ multiplex PCR. This table holds approximately 100,000 clones, around nine tenths found once. The CDR3 sequence is 15 residues long. Germline CDR1 SEHNR, CDR2 FQNEAQ (reference sequence). V shed 5 bases, J shed 1 base, and the junction held 6 bases outside the gene matches. Here the sequenced sample was CD4+ or CD8+ T cells sorted from blood, taken in a trial of the OX40 agonist ivuxolimab. The source is an adult with an advanced solid tumor such as melanoma, head and neck, liver or kidney cancer. V is TRBV7-9 and J is TRBJ2-5; 8 bases are a match to TRBD1. The CDR3 nucleotides read TGTGCCAGCAGCACCGGACAGGGAAGCCAAGAGACCCAGTACTTC. Translated: CASSTGQGSQETQYF.